The next 15 T cell receptor beta chains were all read from a single sample in a study of CD8+CD57+ T cells in acquired aplastic anemia. According to the study, genomic DNA was the template for TCR beta VDJ and CDR3 profiling. TCRdb reanalysed the reads using MiXCR and keeps one entry per CDR3 protein. The sample yields around 190,000 distinct CDR3 sequences, roughly 56% seen once. Sequences were obtained from sorted CD4+, CD8+, or CD8+CD57+ T cells (not recorded which) from PBMCs. These receptors were taken from a human donor in good health, serving as a control.

This clonotype came up many times. This chain links TRBV25-1 with TRBJ1-1; D gene ambiguous. The V gene lost 3 bases and the J gene lost 4 bases, with 12 bases spanning the gap. Germline loops: CDR1 MGHDK, CDR2 SYGVNS. The CDR3 runs to 14 residues. The CDR3 DNA reads TGTGCCAGCAGTGATGTTGGGGTGGGCACTGAAGCTTTCTTT. It specifies CASSDVGVGTEAFF.

This clonotype was counted only a few times. This chain uses TRBV7-8 with TRBJ2-3; D call uncertain. There are 15 residues in the CDR3. Germline CDR1 reads SGHVS; CDR2 reads FQNEAQ. V was pared by 8 bases and J by 3 bases, with 18 bases between. The DNA of the CDR3 is TGTGCCAGCTCACCACTTTCCCCACCGACAGATACGCAGTATTTT. Its translation is CASSPLSPPTDTQYF. Filled out from reference TRBV7-8 and TRBJ2-3, the complete variable domain reads GAGVSQSPRYKVAKRGQDVALRCDPISGHVSLFWYQQALGQGPEFLTYFQNEAQLDKSGLPSDRFFAERPEGSVSTLKIQRTQQEDSAVYLCASSPLSPPTDTQYFGPGTRLTVL.

This clonotype has a count of ten or more. The chain carries TRBV5-1 and TRBJ1-1; D is ambiguous. The CDR3 contains 13 residues. Deletions cut 3 bases from V and 1 base from J, with 7 bases between. Germline V CDR1 and CDR2: SGHRS, YFSETQ. Here the CDR3 reads CASSWDRNTEAFF. CDR3 nucleotides: TGCGCCAGCAGCTGGGATCGGAACACTGAAGCTTTCTTT.

The V and J genes are TRBV20-1 and TRBJ1-4; TRBD1 aligns across 7 bases. The germline V gene encodes CDR1 DFQATT and CDR2 SNEGSKA (reference sequence). With 8 bases clipped from V and 6 bases from J, the junction kept 9 bases outside the gene matches. This CDR3 is built from 13 residues. CDR3 in DNA: TGCAGTTCCCCGACAGGGCCGGATGAAAAACTGTTTTTT. The encoded protein is CSSPTGPDEKLFF.

There are many counts of this clonotype. The J gene is TRBJ2-7, the V gene TRBV13, with D unclear. V lost 5 bases to trimming and J lost 0 bases, with 11 bases between them. CDR3 length: 14 residues. The V gene's germline CDR1 is PRHDT and CDR2 FYEKMQ (reference sequence). In DNA, the CDR3 is TGTGCCAGCAGCCTAGTGCGGTCCTCCTACGAGCAGTACTTC. This codes for CASSLVRSSYEQYF.

This chain uses TRBV5-1 with TRBJ1-1; D call uncertain. The ends were cut back, 4 bases at V and 6 bases at J, with 22 bases in the middle. The CDR3 has 16 amino acids. The germline V gene encodes CDR1 SGHRS and CDR2 YFSETQ. The CDR3 region has the DNA TGCGCCAGCAGCCCCTTCCCTCAGTCATCAGGCGCTGAAGCTTTCTTT. It specifies CASSPFPQSSGAEAFF.

The chain combines TRBV15 with TRBJ1-6; D unclear. Trimming shortened V by 5 bases and J by 7 bases, and 9 bases separated the two germline ends. The CDR3 spans 13 residues. CDR1 and CDR2 from the germline V gene are LNHNV and YYDKDF (reference sequence). DNA for the CDR3: TGTGCCACCAGCGGAGGACCGAATTCACCCCTCCACTTT. Its translation is CATSGGPNSPLHF.

V gene TRBV2 combines with J gene TRBJ1-2; perhaps TRBD1 as D (5 bases). The CDR3 length is 13 residues. CDR1 is SNHLY and CDR2 is FYNNEI in the germline V gene. V lost 5 bases and J lost 6, with 13 bases in between. Here the CDR3 DNA reads TGTGCCAGCAGTCCCCAGGGAGACAATGGCTACACCTTC. This translates into CASSPQGDNGYTF.

The rearrangement joins TRBV9 to TRBJ1-5, with TRBD1 identical over 7 bases. CDR3 length: 17 residues. Looked up from germline, CDR1 is SGDLS and CDR2 is YYNGEE. V was pared by 1 base and J by 7 bases, with 14 bases of the junction left unmatched. As DNA, the CDR3 is TGTGCCAGCAGCGTAAATGTTTGGGCAGGGGGTAGACAGCCCCAGCATTTT. Protein sequence: CASSVNVWAGGRQPQHF.

The chain couples TRBV7-8 to TRBJ2-3; TRBD2 matches 12 bases. In germline, CDR1 is SGHVS, CDR2 FQNEAQ. This CDR3 contains 17 residues. J lost 4 bases, V lost 0 bases, and 5 bases had no gene match. CDR3 in amino acids: CASSLALSSGGADTQYF. CDR3 coding DNA: TGTGCCAGCAGCTTAGCGCTCTCTAGCGGGGGGGCAGATACGCAGTATTTT.

Many counts were recorded for this clonotype. The chain combines TRBV20-1 with TRBJ1-2; 8 bases agree with TRBD1. Germline CDR1 is DFQATT and CDR2 is SNEGSKA (reference sequence). The CDR3 extends over 14 amino acids. Germline trimming cut 1 base from V and 3 bases from J; bases unmatched to any gene: 4. As DNA, the CDR3 is TGCAGTGCTAGAGGTCGACAGGGGTACTATGGCTACACCTTC. Translation: CSARGRQGYYGYTF.

The rearrangement links TRBV28 to TRBJ2-1; 12 bases are shared with TRBD2. Per germline, CDR1 MDHEN and CDR2 SYDVKM. The junction had 22 bases not matched to a gene; V was cut back by 4 bases and J by 9 bases. This CDR3 is 20 amino acids long. CDR3 in amino acids: CASSSTTPSGGAQHIGEQFF. Written as DNA, the CDR3 is TGTGCCAGCAGTTCCACTACCCCTAGCGGGGGGGCCCAACATATAGGTGAGCAGTTCTTC.

The rearrangement links TRBV29-1 to TRBJ1-4, with D possibly being TRBD1 (5 bases). This CDR3 contains 13 residues. V was shortened by 4 bases and J by 5 bases, with 11 bases between the two germline ends. Germline V gives CDR1 SQVTM, CDR2 ANQGSEA. The CDR3 sequence: CSVGAGRNEKLFF. The CDR3, as DNA: TGCAGCGTTGGTGCAGGGCGGAATGAAAAACTGTTTTTT.

In its sample, this clonotype was seen many times. The rearrangement links TRBV4-3 to TRBJ2-2; D not resolved. Germline V CDR1 and CDR2: LGHNA, YSLEER. The V end was cut by 1 base, the J end by 5 bases, with 5 bases between. The CDR3 extends over 13 amino acids. The chain's CDR3 is CASSQVGTGELFF. The CDR3 DNA reads TGCGCCAGCAGCCAAGTAGGGACCGGGGAGCTGTTTTTT.

The chain employs TRBV20-1 and TRBJ1-2; 8 nucleotides line up with TRBD1. Per germline, CDR1 DFQATT and CDR2 SNEGSKA (reference sequence). Trimming removed 3 bases from V and 12 bases from J; junction bases left unmatched: 12. CDR3 length equals 13 residues. The CDR3 DNA reads as TGCAGTGCTAGGACAGGGGCCACCTCTGGAAACACCTTC. Translating it yields CSARTGATSGNTF.